The rows below give T cell receptor beta chains drawn from one sample of a study of Graves' ophthalmopathy and Graves' hyperthyroidism. Each CDR3 protein gets one entry after TCRdb re-called the multiplex PCR reads with MiXCR. The sample has 500,000 to 600,000 distinct CDR3 sequences, 39% seen once. Sequencing input: peripheral blood or thyroid tissue (not recorded which). Source of these receptors: an adult man with Graves' hyperthyroidism. CDR3s include the opening cysteine and the closing phenylalanine or tryptophan. The D gene is left open where the match is weak. The size field is filled for only some rows; it gives once, few, many or a size class.

J gene,V gene,clone size,CDR3 length,D gene,CDR3 protein,CDR3 DNA
TRBJ1-3,TRBV7-9,NA,17,NA,CASSPLGRESSGNTIYF,TGTGCCAGCAGCCCTCTCGGACGCGAAAGCTCTGGAAACACCATATATTTT
TRBJ2-1,TRBV10-3,NA,17,TRBD2,CAISADGLAEDYNEQFF,TGTGCCATCAGTGCGGACGGACTAGCGGAAGACTACAATGAGCAGTTCTTC
TRBJ1-6,TRBV5-6,NA,16,NA,CASRSSSRGRNSPLHF,TGTGCCAGCAGATCATCGAGCAGGGGCAGAAATTCACCCCTCCACTTT
TRBJ2-3,TRBV4-1,NA,13,TRBD1,CASSQMGQGTQYF,TGCGCCAGCAGCCAGATGGGACAGGGCACGCAGTATTTT
TRBJ2-7,TRBV19,many,19,NA,CASSPVRASDKGFSYEQYF,TGTGCCAGTAGTCCCGTGCGGGCTTCGGATAAAGGTTTCTCCTACGAGCAGTACTTC
TRBJ2-7,TRBV7-9,NA,18,TRBD2,CASSPAGGLARTSYEQYF,TGTGCCAGCAGCCCGGCGGGGGGGCTGGCTCGGACATCCTACGAGCAGTACTTC
TRBJ1-1,TRBV6-1,few,15,NA,CASSEPPGLNTEAFF,TGTGCCAGCAGTGAACCCCCGGGACTGAACACTGAAGCTTTCTTT
TRBJ1-1,TRBV13,many,13,NA,CASSLVGYSEAFF,TGTGCCAGCAGCTTAGTGGGGTACAGTGAAGCTTTCTTT
TRBJ1-2,TRBV7-6,NA,15,TRBD1,CASSRGQGVFYGYTF,TGTGCCAGCAGCCGCGGTCAGGGGGTCTTCTATGGCTACACCTTC
TRBJ2-5,TRBV10-3,NA,12,NA,CATDESRETQYF,TGTGCCACCGATGAGTCAAGGGAGACCCAGTACTTC
TRBJ2-6,TRBV5-1,many,17,NA,CASSRWGPSSGANVLTF,TGCGCCAGCAGCCGATGGGGCCCGTCCTCTGGGGCCAACGTCCTGACTTTC
TRBJ2-2,TRBV5-4,NA,15,TRBD2,CASSLLARGAGELFF,TGTGCCAGCAGCCTACTAGCGAGGGGCGCCGGGGAGCTGTTTTTT
TRBJ2-7,TRBV2,NA,15,TRBD1,CASSGGTGINHEQYF,TGTGCCAGCAGTGGTGGGACAGGGATAAACCACGAGCAGTACTTC
TRBJ1-6,TRBV19,many,16,NA,CASRPFGQGDNSPLHF,TGTGCCAGTAGGCCCTTCGGTCAGGGTGATAATTCACCCCTCCACTTT
TRBJ2-7,TRBV6-6,many,14,NA,CASIGQTSSYEQYF,TGTGCCAGCATAGGACAGACCAGCTCCTACGAGCAGTACTTC
TRBJ2-3,TRBV19,NA,15,NA,CASSTNGARSDTQYF,TGTGCCAGTAGCACCAACGGGGCGCGGTCAGATACGCAGTATTTT
TRBJ2-6,TRBV6-5,NA,15,NA,CASSVPGVGANVLTF,TGTGCCAGCAGTGTCCCAGGGGTCGGGGCCAACGTCCTGACTTTC
TRBJ1-2,TRBV24-1,many,13,NA,CATSAGGHNGYTF,TGTGCCACCAGCGCGGGGGGGCATAATGGCTACACCTTC
TRBJ2-2,TRBV20-1,few,13,NA,CSASAANTGELFF,TGCAGTGCTAGCGCCGCGAACACCGGGGAGCTGTTTTTT
TRBJ1-1,TRBV29-1,few,13,NA,CSVVPRGNTEAFF,TGCAGCGTTGTCCCCCGGGGGAACACTGAAGCTTTCTTT
TRBJ2-3,TRBV25-1,few,16,TRBD2,CASSDSSGSGSDTQYF,TGTGCCAGCAGTGATTCTAGCGGGAGTGGCTCAGATACGCAGTATTTT
TRBJ2-7,TRBV7-9,few,12,NA,CASGAGNYEQYF,TGTGCCAGCGGGGCAGGGAACTACGAGCAGTACTTC
TRBJ2-2,TRBV2,NA,13,NA,CASSEEWTGELFF,TGTGCCAGCAGTGAAGAGTGGACAGGGGAGCTGTTTTTT
TRBJ2-7,TRBV4-1,many,15,TRBD2,CASSQSSSGVYEQYF,TGCGCCAGCAGCCAAAGCTCCAGCGGGGTCTACGAGCAGTACTTC
TRBJ2-7,TRBV12-3/TRBV12-4,many,13,NA,CASSFAGLREQYF,TGTGCCAGCAGCTTCGCGGGGCTGAGGGAGCAGTACTTC
TRBJ1-5,TRBV12-3/TRBV12-4,many,13,NA,CASSDTENQPQHF,TGTGCCAGCAGTGATACAGAAAATCAGCCCCAGCATTTT
TRBJ2-1,TRBV24-1,NA,15,NA,CATSDAKSSYNEQFF,TGTGCCACCAGTGATGCAAAGAGCTCCTACAATGAGCAGTTCTTC
TRBJ1-1,TRBV20-1,NA,14,TRBD1,CSAREGTGGTEAFF,TGCAGTGCTAGAGAAGGGACAGGGGGCACTGAAGCTTTCTTT
TRBJ1-4,TRBV7-9,few,13,NA,CASRDRNHEKLFF,TGTGCCAGCAGAGACAGGAATCATGAAAAACTGTTTTTT
TRBJ2-1,TRBV7-8,NA,16,TRBD2,CASSLGGDYTYNEQFF,TGTGCCAGCAGCTTAGGCGGGGACTACACCTACAATGAGCAGTTCTTC
TRBJ2-2,TRBV5-1,NA,16,TRBD1,CASSAQGAPNTGELFF,TGCGCCAGCAGCGCACAGGGGGCGCCGAACACCGGGGAGCTGTTTTTT
TRBJ1-1,TRBV7-9,many,12,NA,CASSLGAAEAFF,TGTGCCAGCAGCTTAGGGGCAGCTGAAGCTTTCTTT
TRBJ1-6,TRBV10-3,NA,13,NA,CAIGAGANSPLHF,TGTGCCATCGGTGCGGGGGCTAATTCACCCCTCCACTTT
TRBJ1-3,TRBV6-1,NA,15,NA,CASSLRGVSGNTIYF,TGTGCCAGCAGTTTGAGGGGGGTATCTGGAAACACCATATATTTT
TRBJ2-7,TRBV6-5,NA,13,TRBD1,CASRAQGDHEQYF,TGTGCCAGCAGGGCACAGGGGGACCACGAGCAGTACTTC
TRBJ1-1,TRBV20-1,NA,13,NA,CSARKGDGTEAFF,TGCAGTGCCAGGAAGGGTGATGGCACTGAAGCTTTCTTT
TRBJ1-5,TRBV29-1,NA,13,TRBD1,CSSDRGTFQPQHF,TGCAGCAGTGACAGGGGAACGTTTCAGCCCCAGCATTTT
TRBJ2-5,TRBV12-3/TRBV12-4,many,14,NA,CASSSLREEQTQYF,TGTGCCAGCAGTTCTCTCAGGGAGGAGCAGACCCAGTACTTC
TRBJ2-7,TRBV15,NA,15,TRBD2,CATSRHSGRASEQYF,TGTGCCACCAGCAGACATAGCGGGAGGGCCAGCGAGCAGTACTTC
TRBJ1-4,TRBV12-5,many,11,NA,CASGRNEKLFF,TGTGCTAGTGGCCGGAATGAAAAACTGTTTTTT
TRBJ1-6,TRBV7-2,NA,17,TRBD1,CASSLFRTGTANSPLHF,TGTGCCAGCAGCTTATTTCGGACAGGGACCGCAAATTCACCCCTCCACTTT
TRBJ1-1,TRBV7-9,once,17,NA,CASSLTWPGATNTEAFF,TGCGCCAGCAGCTTGACCTGGCCCGGGGCAACTAACACTGAAGCTTTCTTT
TRBJ1-1,TRBV11-2,few,15,NA,CASSQDLVRYSEAFF,TGTGCCAGCAGCCAAGATCTGGTCCGGTATAGTGAAGCTTTCTTT
TRBJ2-1,TRBV19,NA,13,TRBD1,CASSRQGLSEQFF,TGTGCCAGTAGTAGACAGGGTCTTAGCGAGCAGTTCTTC
TRBJ2-5,TRBV5-1,few,14,NA,CASSSLGAQETQYF,TGCGCCAGCAGCTCCCTAGGGGCCCAAGAGACCCAGTACTTC
TRBJ2-1,TRBV29-1,NA,11,NA,CSAYGVNEQFF,TGCAGCGCTTATGGAGTCAATGAGCAGTTCTTC
TRBJ1-6,TRBV7-8,many,14,TRBD1,CASSRDSNNSPLHF,TGTGCCAGCAGCCGGGACAGCAATAATTCACCCCTCCACTTT